The 28 T cell receptor beta chains below were found in one sample sequenced in a study of CD8 T cells in Susac syndrome. When the RNA was reverse transcribed, random hexamers were used with an input of roughly 0.45 to 1 ug. TCRdb redid the calling of the immunoSEQ multiplex PCR reads with MiXCR, one entry per CDR3 protein. Of 170,000 or so distinct CDR3 sequences in the sample, over 85% were seen once. Material: CD4+ T cells from PBMCs. Receptors originate from a human donor with multiple sclerosis.

V is TRBV12-3 or TRBV12-4 and J is TRBJ1-2; maybe TRBD1 (5 bases). The CDR3 covers 13 residues. Trimming took 4 bases from V and 2 from J, leaving 8 bases between them. CDR3 nucleotides: TGTGCCAGCAGTTGGAACAGGAACTATGGCTACACCTTC. This gives the protein CASSWNRNYGYTF.

This chain uses TRBV4-1 with TRBJ2-5, with TRBD2 identical over 11 bases. The CDR3 totals 17 residues. The J segment lost 4 bases and the V segment lost 3 bases, leaving 10 bases of the junction unmatched. The germline V gene has CDR1 MGHRA and CDR2 YSYEKL. CDR3: CASSHLGLAGPRETQYF. CDR3 coding DNA: TGCGCCAGCAGCCACCTTGGACTAGCGGGTCCACGAGAGACCCAGTACTTC.

The V call is TRBV28, the J call TRBJ2-1; tentative D call: TRBD2 (6 bases). The CDR3 runs 12 residues. Trimming removed 3 bases from V and 10 bases from J, with 10 bases in between. Germline values: CDR1 MDHEN, CDR2 SYDVKM. The CDR3 sequence is CASSFLAGEQFF. CDR3 nucleotide sequence: TGTGCCAGCAGTTTCCTCGCGGGGGAGCAGTTCTTC.

The V call is TRBV2, the J call TRBJ2-7; 8 bases line up with TRBD1. Losses at the gene ends were 6 bases for V and 2 bases for J; bases not matched to a gene: 6. Germline V gene lookup returns CDR1 SNHLY and CDR2 FYNNEI. The CDR3 extends over 14 amino acids. The CDR3 DNA sequence: TGTGCCAGCAGGGGCGGACAGGGCGCCTACGAGCAGTACTTC. This gives the protein CASRGGQGAYEQYF.

This chain connects TRBV3-1 to TRBJ2-1; 10 nucleotides match TRBD2. The V segment lost 4 bases and the J segment 6 bases; nucleotides outside the gene matches: 15. Germline values: CDR1 LGHDT, CDR2 YNNKEL (reference sequence). This CDR3 is built from 18 residues. CDR3 bases: TGTGCCAGCAGCCGACCCCCCGCCGGGCTAGCGGGAGCCAATGAGCAGTTCTTC. Translated, it gives CASSRPPAGLAGANEQFF.

This chain joins TRBV24-1 and TRBJ1-5; D remains unclear. CDR1 and CDR2 (germline): KGHDR, SFDVKD. This CDR3 has 14 residues. V gave up 9 bases and J gave up 7 bases, with 18 bases separating them. The CDR3 DNA follows: TGTGCCACCTCCCCGGCCGGCGTGTTGCAGCCCCAGCATTTT. This sequence encodes CATSPAGVLQPQHF.

The chain has TRBV4-3 and TRBJ2-7; TRBD1 matches 8 bases. V dropped 0 bases and J dropped 5; count of bases not matched to a gene: 6. From germline, CDR1 is LGHNA and CDR2 YSLEER. The CDR3 length is 15 residues. CDR3 amino acids: CASSQEAGGNHEQYF. CDR3 nucleotides: TGCGCCAGCAGCCAAGAGGCAGGGGGCAACCACGAGCAGTACTTC.

The chain joins TRBV7-2 to TRBJ2-2, with unresolved D. CDR1 SGHTA and CDR2 FQGNSA come from the germline V gene. The CDR3 is made up of 14 amino acids. V was pared by 6 bases and J by 1 base, with 9 bases between. CDR3 protein: CASRAGMNTGELFF. As DNA, the CDR3 is TGTGCCAGCAGGGCAGGCATGAACACCGGGGAGCTGTTTTTT.

The chain has TRBV30 and TRBJ2-5; D remains ambiguous. Germline assignment: CDR1 GTSNPN and CDR2 SVGIG (reference sequence). This CDR3 has 14 amino acids. V was clipped by 2 bases and J by 5 bases, with 15 bases between them. CDR3 nucleotide sequence: TGTGCCTGGAGTCAACACGGTTTTCGGGAGACCCAGTACTTC. Protein product: CAWSQHGFRETQYF.

This chain connects TRBV12-3 or TRBV12-4 to TRBJ1-6, with D maybe TRBD1 (5 bases). V dropped 8 bases and J dropped 9 bases, with 11 bases sitting between them. This CDR3 is built from 12 residues. In DNA form, the CDR3 reads TGTGCCAGCCGGTGGGGGGGTTCACCCCTCCACTTT. Protein product: CASRWGGSPLHF.

The V and J genes are TRBV10-3 and TRBJ2-1, with 7 positions matching TRBD1. V was clipped by 7 bases and J by 4 bases; unmatched bases: 10. This CDR3 region has 15 residues. The V gene's germline CDR1 is ENHRY and CDR2 SYGVKD. The CDR3 DNA follows: TGTGCCATCAAAAACGGACAGGACGTTTACAATGAGCAGTTCTTC. It is translated as CAIKNGQDVYNEQFF.

The chain links TRBV6-2 or TRBV6-3 to TRBJ2-3; TRBD1 is a possible D gene (6 bases). Germline V gene sequence: CDR1 MNHEY, CDR2 SVGEGT. V was pared by 6 bases and J by 1 base, with 17 bases between. This CDR3 has 16 amino acids. The CDR3 sequence: CASRGDIGVGTDTQYF. Written as DNA, the CDR3 is TGTGCCAGCAGGGGGGACATTGGGGTCGGCACAGATACGCAGTATTTT.

V is TRBV5-1 and J is TRBJ2-7; 7 bases are shared with TRBD1. Germline CDR1 is SGHRS and CDR2 is YFSETQ. The CDR3 totals 14 residues. V lost 3 bases and J lost 5; bases outside the gene matches: 8. The CDR3 loop reads CASSSGQEPDEQYF. Written as DNA, the CDR3 is TGCGCCAGCAGCTCCGGACAGGAACCGGACGAGCAGTACTTC.

The chain carries TRBV10-3 and TRBJ2-5; 7 bases fit TRBD1. The CDR3 consists of 11 residues. CDR1 is ENHRY and CDR2 is SYGVKD in the germline V gene. V was clipped by 6 bases and J by 14 bases; unmatched bases: 9. The CDR3 loop is CAIRDRDRPYF. The DNA of the CDR3 is TGTGCCATCAGGGACCGGGACAGACCTTACTTC.

V usage is TRBV7-2 and J usage is TRBJ2-3; D perhaps matches TRBD2 (6 bases). Germline lookup yields CDR1 SGHTA and CDR2 FQGNSA. This CDR3 contains 16 residues. The germline V and J ends were trimmed by 5 bases and 0 bases, with 15 bases remaining between them. The CDR3 spells CASSKTRSSSTDTQYF. DNA of the CDR3: TGTGCCAGCAGCAAGACTAGGTCCTCTAGCACAGATACGCAGTATTTT. Looking up the rest from reference TRBV7-2 and TRBJ2-3 gives the full variable domain: GAGVSQSPSNKVTEKGKDVELRCDPISGHTALYWYRQSLGQGLEFLIYFQGNSAPDKSGLPSDRFSAERTGGSVSTLTIQRTQQEDSAVYLCASSKTRSSSTDTQYFGPGTRLTVL.

The chain uses TRBV6-1 and TRBJ2-7; 7 nucleotides align to TRBD2. The length of the CDR3 is 13 residues. CDR1 is MNHNS and CDR2 is SASEGT in the germline V gene. Trimming took 3 bases from V and 2 from J; bases not matched to a gene: 1. CDR3 DNA sequence: TGTGCCAGCAGTGAGAGCGGGACCTACGAGCAGTACTTC. Protein sequence: CASSESGTYEQYF.

The chain carries TRBV28 and TRBJ2-7, with 11 bases fitting TRBD2. V lost 5 bases to trimming and J lost 1 base; unmatched junction nucleotides: 10. This CDR3 has 17 amino acids. From germline, CDR1 is MDHEN and CDR2 SYDVKM. The CDR3 spells CASSAPFSGGDSYEQYF. CDR3 DNA: TGTGCCAGCAGTGCTCCATTTAGCGGGGGGGATTCCTACGAGCAGTACTTC.

This clonotype occurred once. The rearrangement links TRBV20-1 to TRBJ2-3, with 12 bases aligning to TRBD1. V dropped 6 bases and J dropped 5; count of bases not matched to a gene: 6. Per germline, CDR1 DFQATT and CDR2 SNEGSKA (reference sequence). CDR3 length: 14 residues. CDR3 sequence reads: CSARRDRGQDTQYF. CDR3 DNA sequence: TGCAGTGCCCGCCGGGACAGGGGGCAAGATACGCAGTATTTT.

The genes are TRBV2 and TRBJ2-7; TRBD1 matches at 8 bases. J gave up 6 bases and V 6 bases, and 16 bases lay outside the gene matches. CDR3 size: 16 residues. In germline, CDR1 is SNHLY, CDR2 FYNNEI. CDR3 loop: CASSGQGAFRGGEQYF. In DNA form, the CDR3 reads TGTGCCAGCAGCGGGCAGGGGGCTTTTAGGGGAGGCGAGCAGTACTTC.

The rearrangement joins TRBV12-3 or TRBV12-4 to TRBJ2-5; D unresolved. V dropped 5 bases and J dropped 0 bases, with 16 bases sitting between them. This CDR3 comprises 16 residues. CDR3: CASSPGTSTYQETQYF. The CDR3 region has the DNA TGTGCCAGCAGTCCCGGAACCTCTACGTACCAAGAGACCCAGTACTTC.

The rearrangement uses TRBV2 and TRBJ2-5; the D gene could be TRBD1 or TRBD2 (7 bases each). CDR3 length equals 14 residues. The ends were cut back, 8 bases at V and 5 bases at J, with 18 bases in the middle. Germline loops: CDR1 SNHLY, CDR2 FYNNEI. CDR3 sequence reads: CASSTGQRGETQYF. The DNA for the CDR3 is TGTGCCAGCTCCACGGGACAGCGGGGCGAGACCCAGTACTTC.

This sequence joins TRBV5-1 and TRBJ2-7; TRBD1 matches 8 bases. There are 15 residues in the CDR3. Germline loops: CDR1 SGHRS, CDR2 YFSETQ. J gave up 6 bases and V 5 bases, and 13 bases lay outside the gene matches. The DNA for the CDR3 is TGCGCCAGCAGTACTGGAGTCACAGGGGGAGTCGAGCAGTACTTC. It yields the protein CASSTGVTGGVEQYF.

This clonotype was observed a few times. V usage is TRBV6-1 and J usage is TRBJ1-3; unclear D gene. Trimming shortened V by 3 bases and J by 4 bases, and 7 bases separated the two germline ends. The V gene's germline CDR1 is MNHNS and CDR2 SASEGT. This CDR3 has 13 amino acids. DNA of the CDR3: TGTGCCAGCAGTGACCCCACCGGAAACACCATATATTTT. Its protein is CASSDPTGNTIYF.

The CDR3 reads CASRADNSGGNQPQHF. CDR3 in DNA: TGCGCCAGCAGGGCAGACAACTCCGGCGGCAATCAGCCCCAGCATTTT. This chain links TRBV5-1 with TRBJ1-5; D is ambiguous. The CDR3 is made up of 16 amino acids. The germline V gene encodes CDR1 SGHRS and CDR2 YFSETQ. V lost 5 bases to trimming and J lost 2 bases, with 17 bases between them.

The chain is built from TRBV9 and TRBJ2-5; D is possibly TRBD2 (5 bases). Between the trimmed V and J ends, which lost 3 bases and 5 bases, there was a span of 14 bases. The CDR3 is 14 amino acids. Germline CDR1 and CDR2: SGDLS and YYNGEE. The CDR3 DNA reads as TGTGCCAGCAGCGGAACGTTGGGCGGGGAGACCCAGTACTTC. Its translation: CASSGTLGGETQYF.

The chain recombines TRBV18 with TRBJ2-1; possible D gene TRBD2, 6 bases. CDR1 is KGHSH and CDR2 is LQKENI in the germline V gene. The length of the CDR3 is 15 residues. V lost 2 bases, J lost 6 bases, and 14 bases lay in between. This CDR3 is CASSPRSLGGNEQFF. In DNA, the CDR3 is TGTGCCAGCTCACCAAGAAGCCTCGGGGGCAATGAGCAGTTCTTC.

The rearrangement uses TRBV29-1 and TRBJ2-2, with 8 bases lining up with TRBD1. Germline loops: CDR1 SQVTM, CDR2 ANQGSEA. This CDR3 region has 12 residues. V shed 7 bases and J 7 bases; nucleotides not matched to a gene: 5. In DNA form, the CDR3 reads TGCAGCGGCAGGGGGCAGGGCGGGGAGCTGTTTTTT. This encodes CSGRGQGGELFF.

The rearrangement joins TRBV24-1 to TRBJ1-2; D remains unclear. The CDR3 length is 12 residues. V lost 2 bases and J lost 5, with 5 bases in between. Germline CDR1 KGHDR, CDR2 SFDVKD. The CDR3 sequence is CATSDSVYGYTF. The CDR3 coding sequence is TGTGCCACCAGTGATTCGGTTTATGGCTACACCTTC.